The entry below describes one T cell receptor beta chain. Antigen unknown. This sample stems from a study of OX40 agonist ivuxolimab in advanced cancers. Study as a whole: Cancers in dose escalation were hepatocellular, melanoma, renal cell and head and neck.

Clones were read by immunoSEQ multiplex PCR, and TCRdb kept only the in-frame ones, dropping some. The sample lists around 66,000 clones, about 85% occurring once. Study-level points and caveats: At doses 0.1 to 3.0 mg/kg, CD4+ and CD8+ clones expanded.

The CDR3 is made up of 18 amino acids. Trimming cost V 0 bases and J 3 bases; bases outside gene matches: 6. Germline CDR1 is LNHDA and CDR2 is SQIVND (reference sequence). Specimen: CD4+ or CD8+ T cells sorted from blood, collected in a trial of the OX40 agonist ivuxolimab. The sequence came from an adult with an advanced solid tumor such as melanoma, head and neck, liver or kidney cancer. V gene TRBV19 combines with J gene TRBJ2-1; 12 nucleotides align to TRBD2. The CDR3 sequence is CASSIDTRLAGVYNEQFF. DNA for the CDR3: TGTGCCAGTAGTATAGATACCAGACTAGCGGGGGTCTACAATGAGCAGTTCTTC.